This T cell receptor beta chain was found in a study of CD8+ T cells in alopecia areata. Across the study: Scoring of severity for treated patients was based on percentage of affected scalp area.

The germline gives CDR1 KGHSH, CDR2 LQKENI. V lost 3 bases to trimming and J lost 9 bases; unmatched junction nucleotides: 8. This CDR3 contains 14 residues. Study results and caveats: Baseline CD8+ expansion's link to response remains uncertain, as there was one nonresponder.

Regarding this clone: Its antigen is unidentified.

Sequencing used cDNA as its template, made by extracting RNA and reverse transcribing it. Sequenced by immunoSEQ multiplex PCR; TCRdb stores in-frame clones only, minus some. Altogether fewer than 250,000 clones are present, 55% to 70% being singletons, with the ten largest covering roughly 4.2%. Regarding treatment: oral pan-JAK inhibitor, 5-10 mg twice daily. This specimen consisted of CD4+ T cells sorted from blood, obtained at week 4, from a patient treated with tofacitinib. The chain is built from TRBV18 and TRBJ2-5; 9 nucleotides agree with TRBD2. The TCR comes from a human donor with alopecia areata. The CDR3 reads CASSPSGGTEAQYF. The CDR3 nucleotides read TGTGCCAGCTCACCTAGCGGGGGTACGGAGGCCCAGTACTTC.